A selection of T cell receptor beta chains follows, all from one sample in a study of early T cells in non-severe SARS-CoV-2 infection. MiXCR, run by TCRdb on the 5' RACE reads, gives a single entry per CDR3 protein. In the table there are 68,000 or so distinct CDR3 sequences, over 9% of which are singletons. Sequencing input: whole blood. These TCRs come from an adult who was a healthcare worker with PCR-confirmed SARS-CoV-2 infection or an uninfected control (not recorded which). The CDR3 runs from the conserved cysteine through the conserved F or W. A D gene is named only where the DNA matches it firmly. Part of the rows lack a size; the others show once, few, many or a class for expanded clones.

D gene	clone size	V gene	J gene	CDR3 protein	CDR3 DNA
TRBD2	-	TRBV20-1	TRBJ2-3	CSARGSSGPHINTDTQYF	TGCAGTGCTAGAGGGTCTAGCGGACCCCACATAAACACAGATACGCAGTATTTT
-	-	TRBV12-3/TRBV12-4	TRBJ1-1	CASCDAGLNTEAFF	TGTGCCAGCTGTGACGCGGGACTGAACACTGAAGCTTTCTTT
TRBD1	many	TRBV20-1	TRBJ1-2	CSARDGTENYGYTF	TGCAGTGCTAGAGATGGGACAGAGAACTATGGCTACACCTTC
TRBD1	-	TRBV12-3/TRBV12-4	TRBJ1-1	CASSSGTANTEAFF	TGTGCCAGCAGCTCCGGGACAGCGAACACTGAAGCTTTCTTT
TRBD2	few	TRBV30	TRBJ2-2	CAWSTGTTYTGELFF	TGTGCCTGGAGTACCGGGACTACCTACACCGGGGAGCTGTTTTTT
-	few	TRBV12-5	TRBJ2-1	CASGPGQRHNEQFF	TGTGCTAGTGGCCCCGGGCAGCGGCACAATGAGCAGTTCTTC
-	few	TRBV6-1	TRBJ1-3	CASSPSTVISGNTIYF	TGTGCCAGCAGTCCCTCGACAGTTATCTCTGGAAACACCATATATTTT
-	few	TRBV5-4	TRBJ2-7	CASSAGFGEQYF	TGTGCCAGCAGCGCAGGGTTCGGGGAGCAGTACTTC
-	-	TRBV9	TRBJ2-2	CASSGGGVGELFF	TGTGCCAGCAGCGGGGGCGGTGTAGGGGAGCTGTTTTTT
-	many	TRBV7-2	TRBJ1-1	CASSLKGGGAEAFF	TGTGCCAGCAGCTTAAAAGGAGGAGGTGCTGAAGCTTTCTTT
-	many	TRBV29-1	TRBJ2-1	CSVEPQFAYNEQFF	TGCAGCGTTGAACCCCAGTTTGCATACAATGAGCAGTTCTTC
-	few	TRBV19	TRBJ2-7	CASSFTGATYEQYF	TGTGCCAGTAGTTTCACCGGGGCCACCTACGAGCAGTACTTC
-	-	TRBV10-2	TRBJ2-2	CASSDARRGELFF	TGCGCCAGCAGTGATGCTAGGCGCGGGGAGCTGTTTTTT
-	few	TRBV6-1	TRBJ2-3	CASSRDPTADTQYF	TGTGCCTCAAGCAGGGACCCTACGGCAGATACGCAGTATTTT
-	many	TRBV10-3	TRBJ1-2	CAISGTEITNYGYTF	TGTGCCATCAGTGGTACCGAGATCACTAACTATGGCTACACCTTC
TRBD1	-	TRBV2	TRBJ1-5	CASRRGQANQPQHF	TGTGCCAGCAGGAGGGGACAGGCAAATCAGCCCCAGCATTTT
TRBD1	many	TRBV5-1	TRBJ1-5	CASSPEGGQLNQPQHF	TGCGCCAGCAGCCCCGAGGGGGGACAGCTCAATCAGCCCCAGCATTTT
-	few	TRBV4-3	TRBJ2-1	CASSQDVGGTLSYNEQFF	TGCGCCAGCAGCCAAGACGTTGGCGGGACCCTCTCCTACAATGAGCAGTTCTTC
-	few	TRBV7-9	TRBJ1-2	CASSQKPSYGYTF	TGTGCCAGCAGCCAAAAGCCCTCCTATGGCTACACCTTC
TRBD1	many	TRBV27	TRBJ2-6	CASRGQGSSGANVLTF	TGTGCCAGCAGAGGACAGGGTAGCTCTGGGGCCAACGTCCTGACTTTC
-	few	TRBV6-5	TRBJ2-3	CASSYGAATDTQYF	TGTGCCAGCAGTTACGGAGCAGCCACAGATACGCAGTATTTT
TRBD1	few	TRBV5-5	TRBJ1-5	CASSFTGDYNQPQHF	TGTGCCAGCAGCTTTACAGGGGACTACAATCAGCCCCAGCATTTT
-	many	TRBV5-6	TRBJ2-1	CASRQVGYNEQFF	TGTGCCAGCAGACAGGTTGGCTACAATGAGCAGTTCTTC
-	-	TRBV21-1	TRBJ1-6	CASSPRTGGNSPLHF	TGTGCCAGCAGCCCCAGGACAGGCGGCAATTCACCCCTCCACTTT
TRBD1	few	TRBV20-1	TRBJ1-6	CSAGTVLGSPLHF	TGCAGTGCTGGGACAGTCCTAGGTTCACCCCTCCACTTT
TRBD1	few	TRBV12-3/TRBV12-4	TRBJ2-7	CASRTGELSYEQYF	TGTGCCAGTCGAACAGGGGAACTAAGCTACGAGCAGTACTTC
TRBD2	many	TRBV6-2/TRBV6-3	TRBJ2-7	CASSYSTSGVSDEQYF	TGTGCCAGCAGTTACTCCACTAGCGGGGTCAGCGACGAGCAGTACTTC
-	many	TRBV5-5	TRBJ1-1	CASSLYRSAAEAFF	TGTGCCAGCAGTCTCTACAGGAGCGCGGCTGAAGCTTTCTTT
-	-	TRBV20-1	TRBJ1-1	CSGIAAQEMGAFF	TGCAGCGGGATCGCGGCGCAGGAGATGGGAGCTTTCTTT
TRBD1	-	TRBV30	TRBJ1-4	CAWSWDRGQNEKLFF	TGTGCCTGGAGTTGGGACAGGGGACAAAATGAAAAACTGTTTTTT
TRBD2	-	TRBV18	TRBJ2-7	CASSPTTSGGNEQYF	TGTGCCAGCTCACCAACTACTAGCGGGGGGAATGAGCAGTACTTC
TRBD2	many	TRBV5-1	TRBJ2-3	CASSLGLAGASTDTQYF	TGCGCCAGCAGCTTGGGACTAGCGGGGGCTAGCACAGATACGCAGTATTTT
-	few	TRBV20-1	TRBJ2-4	CSASPIRTGSYSIQYF	TGCAGTGCTAGCCCCATCCGAACAGGGTCCTATTCCATTCAGTACTTC
-	few	TRBV6-5	TRBJ1-1	CASRPQGRDPEAFF	TGTGCCAGCAGACCCCAGGGCAGGGACCCTGAAGCTTTCTTT
TRBD2	many	TRBV6-1	TRBJ2-3	CASSEGLGGGITDTQYF	TGTGCCAGCAGTGAAGGCCTTGGCGGGGGGATCACAGATACGCAGTATTTT
TRBD1	many	TRBV5-1	TRBJ1-2	CASSLWTGEYGYTF	TGCGCCAGCAGCTTGTGGACAGGGGAGTATGGCTACACCTTC
-	few	TRBV7-2	TRBJ2-3	CASSRSGLDTQYF	TGTGCCAGCAGTCGCTCGGGACTGGATACGCAGTATTTT
-	-	TRBV5-6	TRBJ1-4	CASSLVAGEKLFF	TGTGCCAGCAGCTTGGTGGCAGGTGAAAAACTGTTTTTT
-	few	TRBV6-1	TRBJ1-1	CASSFPGEGNTEAFF	TGTGCCAGCAGTTTCCCGGGTGAGGGGAACACTGAAGCTTTCTTT
TRBD1	few	TRBV13	TRBJ2-5	CASSRDSQETQYF	TGTGCCAGCAGCCGGGACAGCCAAGAGACCCAGTACTTC
-	few	TRBV2	TRBJ1-1	CASSLTEANTEAFF	TGTGCCAGCAGTTTAACAGAGGCGAACACTGAAGCTTTCTTT
-	few	TRBV27	TRBJ1-2	CASKQGGRGYTF	TGTGCCAGCAAGCAGGGCGGGCGTGGCTACACCTTC
-	many	TRBV18	TRBJ2-7	CASSPRQEFNEQYF	TGTGCCAGCTCACCACGACAGGAATTCAACGAGCAGTACTTC
-	few	TRBV7-9	TRBJ1-1	CASSFWRAGTEAFF	TGTGCCAGCAGCTTTTGGAGGGCGGGCACTGAAGCTTTCTTT
-	few	TRBV2	TRBJ1-1	CASKNREGNTEAFF	TGTGCCAGCAAAAACAGGGAAGGAAACACTGAAGCTTTCTTT
-	few	TRBV29-1	TRBJ2-7	CSVSHLGEQYF	TGCAGCGTGTCCCACCTGGGAGAGCAGTACTTC
-	many	TRBV11-2	TRBJ2-3	CASTSGSTDTQYF	TGTGCCAGCACGTCGGGGAGCACAGATACGCAGTATTTT
TRBD1	medium-sized	TRBV7-6	TRBJ2-7	CASSPGTGDYEQYF	TGTGCCAGCAGCCCCGGGACAGGAGACTACGAGCAGTACTTC
-	-	TRBV7-9	TRBJ2-7	CASSLPPGSEQYF	TGTGCCAGCAGCTTACCCCCGGGTAGCGAGCAGTACTTC